These 7 T cell receptor beta chains share one sample of origin, sequenced in a study of cytomegalovirus exposure and HLA in healthy donors. Primers for the PCR totalled 60 Vbeta and 13 Jbeta. Assay used: immunoSEQ multiplex PCR; TCRdb lists only in-frame clones, some missing. The table lists about 190,000 clones, roughly four fifths of them singletons. Input material: PBMCs. The receptors here all came from a woman in her 30s in good health and CMV-seropositive.

This clone occurred a few times. The chain uses TRBV7-6 and TRBJ2-5; 10 bases are shared with TRBD1. The CDR3 loop spans 13 amino acids. V shed 1 base and J 7 bases; nucleotides not matched to a gene: 0. From germline, CDR1 is SGHVS and CDR2 FNYEAQ. DNA of the CDR3: TGTGCCAGCAGCTTAGGGACAGGGGGGACCCAGTACTTC. Its translation is CASSLGTGGTQYF.

This rearrangement joins TRBV11-1 to TRBJ2-2; 8 bases are shared with TRBD1. This CDR3 has 15 residues. The trim removed 5 bases at V and 0 bases at J, leaving 2 bases unmatched. CDR1 is SGHAT and CDR2 is FQDESV in the germline V gene (reference sequence). The CDR3 DNA sequence: TGTGCCAGCAGCCTGGGACAGGCGAACACCGGGGAGCTGTTTTTT. Translation gives CASSLGQANTGELFF.

The rearrangement joins TRBV19 to TRBJ1-5, with D possibly matching TRBD1 (5 bases). Trimming removed 2 bases at V and 7 bases at J, with 12 bases between. CDR1 is LNHDA, CDR2 SQIVND, per germline (reference sequence). The CDR3 runs to 14 residues. Here the CDR3 DNA reads TGTGCCAGTAGTATAAACCAGGGAAGGCAGCCCCAGCATTTT. Protein sequence: CASSINQGRQPQHF.

V gene TRBV21-1 combines with J gene TRBJ2-7; the table's D gene call, TRBD2, was not cross checked with the DNA. TRBV21-1 is a pseudogene. This CDR3 has 13 residues. CDR3 residues: CAGVSRGSYEQYF. Written as DNA, the CDR3 is TGTGCCGGCGTTTCCCGGGGTTCCTACGAGCAGTACTTC.

Note on this clone: Distinct nucleotide sequences in the sample also encode this CDR3. The chain couples TRBV6-1 to TRBJ2-7; a weak D match, TRBD2 (6 bases). The V gene lost 2 bases and the J gene lost 5 bases, with 16 bases spanning the gap. The CDR3 is made up of 15 amino acids. Germline V gene sequence: CDR1 MNHNS, CDR2 SASEGT. In DNA form, the CDR3 reads TGTGCCAGCAGTGAACGCCCGGACTACGCCGACGAGCAGTACTTC. This codes for CASSERPDYADEQYF.

The chain combines TRBV28 with TRBJ2-1; possibly TRBD1 for D (5 bases). Germline V CDR1 and CDR2: MDHEN, SYDVKM. This CDR3 has 12 amino acids. The V end lost 8 bases, the J end lost 7 bases, and 12 bases lay between the germline ends. The chain's CDR3 is CASGAGRNEQFF. The CDR3 coding sequence is TGTGCCAGCGGGGCAGGGCGAAATGAGCAGTTCTTC.

This sequence joins TRBV28 and TRBJ2-5; TRBD1 agrees at 7 bases. Trimming at V came to 5 bases and at J to 2 bases, leaving 2 bases not matched to a gene. This CDR3 region has 13 residues. Germline values: CDR1 MDHEN, CDR2 SYDVKM. The CDR3 loop reads CASSDRAQETQYF. The CDR3 coding sequence is TGTGCCAGCAGTGACAGGGCACAAGAGACCCAGTACTTC.